This T cell receptor beta chain comes out of a study of neoadjuvant nivolumab and ipilimumab in lung cancer. Only in-frame clones appear in the TCRdb table, and some are missing; sequencing was by immunoSEQ multiplex PCR. The sample has roughly 4,700 clones; over 60% are singletons. Study observations and caveats: Pathologic regression was not significantly tied to TCR clonality. Resected-tumor TCR richness correlated positively with pretherapy blood richness.

This clone showed up just once. The antigen is unknown. The trim removed 0 bases at V and 4 bases at J, leaving 1 base unmatched. The CDR3 covers 15 residues. CDR1 is SEHNR, CDR2 FQNEAQ, per germline (reference sequence). The chain combines TRBV7-9 with TRBJ2-1; TRBD1 matches at 9 bases. The TCR originated in an adult with non-small cell lung cancer. Some clones in this sample may be carry-over from other donors' samples. The input for sequencing was normal lung tissue adjacent to the tumor, taken after neoadjuvant nivolumab, alone or with ipilimumab, at or shortly before surgery. The DNA for the CDR3 is TGTGCCAGCAGCTTAGCACAGGGGGCTTACAATGAGCAGTTCTTC. Protein product: CASSLAQGAYNEQFF.